This T cell receptor beta chain emerged from a study of T cells after yellow fever vaccination. Using its own MiXCR run on the 5' RACE reads, TCRdb lists one record per CDR3 protein. The table includes some 400,000 distinct CDR3 sequences, 18% detected once. Germline V lookup: CDR1 MNHEY, CDR2 SVGEGT. Trimming stripped 6 bases from V and 1 base from J, with 15 bases between. The CDR3 length is 15 residues. The specimen comprised PBMCs, sampled before the yellow fever booster vaccination. The TCR sequence derives from a man between 18 and 35 years old who received the YFV17D yellow fever vaccine. The V and J genes are TRBV6-2 or TRBV6-3 and TRBJ1-1, with D tentatively TRBD1 (5 bases). The CDR3 spells CASSQLGVPNTEAFF. CDR3 sequence (DNA): TGTGCCAGCAGCCAACTGGGGGTCCCGAACACTGAAGCTTTCTTT.